This T cell receptor beta chain was obtained from a study of shared clonotypes between healthy human individuals. For the study at large: Aged 18 to 49, the donors were a couple of women and a few men. Each donor contributed plates that comprised three CD4 naive, three CD4 memory, two CD8 naive and one CD8 memory.

Everyone who donated was a Caucasian adult who lived in Nashville, Tennessee. Method: immunoSEQ multiplex PCR; TCRdb's copy keeps in-frame clones and lacks some. Of around 2,000,000 clones detected, roughly 95% appear once; the ten largest clones hold 0.13%. The ends were cut back, 2 bases at V and 7 bases at J, with 18 bases in the middle. The CDR3 covers 15 residues. Per the germline V gene, CDR1 is SGHTS and CDR2 is YDEGEE. V usage is TRBV5-8 and J usage is TRBJ1-2; D might be TRBD1 (5 bases). This clonotype was sampled from a man between 18 and 35 years old in good health. What was sequenced was naive CD4+ T cells sorted from blood. Noted subset: CD45RA+ positively selected. In DNA, the CDR3 is TGTGCCAGCAGCTTTCCGGGACCTGATTTGGCTGGCTACACCTTC. Translating it yields CASSFPGPDLAGYTF.